The rows below give T cell receptor beta chains drawn from one sample of a study of T cell responses to AZD1222 COVID-19 vaccine. The method was immunoSEQ multiplex PCR; TCRdb's version includes in-frame clones alone and lacks a portion of them. The table shows 90,000 to 120,000 clones, with more than 70% occurring only once. The input for sequencing was peripheral blood, taken on day 0 of AZD1222 vaccination. The receptors were gathered from an adult in good health. CDR3s include the opening cysteine and the closing phenylalanine or tryptophan. A D gene is named only where the DNA matches it firmly. Clone size, where shown, is once, few, many, or a class for clones that have expanded.

clone_size,d_call,v_call,j_call,cdr3_aa,cdr3_nt
few,-,TRBV20-1,TRBJ2-7,CSASRDAYEQYF,TGCAGTGCTAGTAGGGATGCCTACGAGCAGTACTTC
-,-,TRBV9,TRBJ1-3,CASSASGNTIYF,TGTGCCAGCAGCGCCAGTGGAAACACCATATATTTT
-,TRBD1,TRBV19,TRBJ1-4,CASTSGTGTEKLFF,TGTGCCAGTACCTCCGGGACAGGGACTGAAAAACTGTTTTTT
-,-,TRBV29-1,TRBJ2-1,CSATQGPSYNEQFF,TGCAGCGCCACACAGGGTCCCTCGTACAATGAGCAGTTCTTC
-,-,TRBV6-2/TRBV6-3,TRBJ2-7,CASSPLVLPYEQYF,TGTGCCAGCAGCCCCTTGGTTCTCCCCTACGAGCAGTACTTC
-,TRBD2,TRBV4-1,TRBJ2-3,CASSHPGRGSRDTQYF,TGCGCCAGCAGCCATCCCGGGAGGGGGAGCAGGGATACGCAGTATTTT
-,TRBD1,TRBV19,TRBJ2-3,CASSMGTGPDTQYF,TGTGCCAGTAGTATGGGGACAGGGCCAGATACGCAGTATTTT
-,-,TRBV28,TRBJ1-2,CASRPRGGGGLGYTF,TGTGCCAGCAGACCCCGCGGTGGAGGGGGTTTAGGCTACACCTTC
-,-,TRBV6-5,TRBJ1-2,CASSYSGGLDGYTF,TGTGCCAGCAGTTACTCAGGAGGGTTGGATGGCTACACCTTC
-,-,TRBV12-3/TRBV12-4,TRBJ2-7,CASSLGGAEYF,TGTGCCAGCAGTTTGGGGGGGGCCGAGTACTTC
-,TRBD1,TRBV9,TRBJ1-6,CASSSDRDSALHF,TGTGCCAGCAGCTCAGACAGGGACTCAGCCCTCCACTTT
-,-,TRBV7-2,TRBJ2-3,CASNRRATADTQYF,TGTGCCAGCAATAGGAGGGCGACTGCAGATACGCAGTATTTT
-,-,TRBV19,TRBJ1-5,CASSQGWGNQPQHF,TGTGCCAGTAGTCAGGGCTGGGGCAATCAGCCCCAGCATTTT
once,-,TRBV3-1/TRBV3-2,TRBJ1-1,CASSHLGNTEAFF,TGTGCCAGCAGCCATCTCGGGAACACTGAAGCTTTCTTT
-,-,TRBV5-1,TRBJ1-3,CASSLSRGSSGNTIYF,TGCGCCAGCAGCTTGTCCCGAGGGTCCTCTGGAAACACCATATATTTT
-,TRBD1,TRBV7-9,TRBJ2-5,CASSLRGGQGASETQYF,TGTGCCAGCAGCTTGCGAGGTGGGCAGGGGGCTTCGGAGACCCAGTACTTC
-,-,TRBV3-1/TRBV3-2,TRBJ1-6,CASSQEGRWDSPLHF,TGTGCCAGCAGCCAAGAGGGTCGATGGGATTCACCCCTCCACTTT
-,-,TRBV5-1,TRBJ1-2,CASSFGVGNYGYTF,TGCGCCAGCAGCTTTGGGGTCGGCAACTATGGCTACACCTTC
-,TRBD1,TRBV6-6,TRBJ2-1,CASSLGTGANEQFF,TGTGCCAGCAGCCTCGGGACAGGGGCGAATGAGCAGTTCTTC
-,-,TRBV7-3,TRBJ1-3,CASSLAGGAGNTIYF,TGTGCCAGCAGCTTAGCCGGGGGCGCTGGAAACACCATATATTTT
-,-,TRBV18,TRBJ2-5,CASSPYQETQYF,TGTGCCAGCTCCCCCTACCAAGAGACCCAGTACTTC
-,-,TRBV7-9,TRBJ1-5,CASSLESNQPQHF,TGTGCCAGCAGCTTAGAGAGCAATCAGCCCCAGCATTTT
-,-,TRBV27,TRBJ2-1,CASSPFLILTYNEQFF,TGTGCCAGCAGCCCATTCCTTATTTTAACTTACAATGAGCAGTTCTTC
-,TRBD2,TRBV10-1,TRBJ2-2,CASSASGVVAGELFF,TGCGCCAGTTCTGCTAGCGGGGTCGTGGCCGGGGAGCTGTTTTTT
-,TRBD1,TRBV9,TRBJ1-1,CASSAGGEDTEAFF,TGTGCCAGCAGCGCAGGGGGAGAGGACACTGAAGCTTTCTTT
-,TRBD2,TRBV10-3,TRBJ2-2,CAITGGAGNTGELFF,TGTGCCATCACCGGGGGGGCAGGGAACACCGGGGAGCTGTTTTTT
-,-,TRBV5-1,TRBJ2-2,CASSLSFRTLGGTGELFF,TGCGCCAGCAGCTTGTCCTTTAGAACACTCGGCGGGACCGGGGAGCTGTTTTTT
-,-,TRBV6-1,TRBJ1-2,CASSELGPGGYTF,TGTGCCAGCAGTGAATTAGGGCCGGGTGGCTACACCTTC
-,-,TRBV7-2,TRBJ2-3,CASSSRSPQAPDTQYF,TGTGCCAGCAGCTCGCGGTCCCCCCAAGCCCCAGATACGCAGTATTTT
-,-,TRBV7-2,TRBJ2-5,CASSTGRTQETQYF,TGTGCCAGCAGCACGGGACGGACTCAAGAGACCCAGTACTTC
-,TRBD2,TRBV6-2/TRBV6-3,TRBJ2-6,CASSGKRTSGHVLTF,TGTGCCAGCAGTGGGAAACGGACTAGCGGCCACGTCCTGACTTTC
-,TRBD2,TRBV9,TRBJ2-7,CASSVLSGESSYEQYF,TGTGCCAGCAGCGTACTTAGCGGGGAAAGCTCCTACGAGCAGTACTTC
-,-,TRBV3-1/TRBV3-2,TRBJ1-1,CASSHRQLNTEAFF,TGTGCCAGCAGCCACCGACAGCTGAACACTGAAGCTTTCTTT
-,-,TRBV9,TRBJ2-7,CASSVAPTSYEQYF,TGTGCCAGCAGCGTAGCCCCCACTTCCTACGAGCAGTACTTC
-,-,TRBV12-3/TRBV12-4,TRBJ1-4,CASRSEEEKLFF,TGTGCCAGCAGATCTGAAGAAGAAAAACTGTTTTTT
-,TRBD1,TRBV5-1,TRBJ1-6,CASSPEDRANSPLHF,TGCGCCAGCAGCCCTGAAGACAGGGCGAATTCACCCCTCCACTTT
-,-,TRBV28,TRBJ1-5,CASSLSQGKRPQHF,TGTGCCAGCAGTTTAAGCCAGGGGAAGAGGCCCCAGCATTTT
-,-,TRBV18,TRBJ2-3,CASSQGHYTDTQYF,TGTGCCAGCTCACAGGGACATTACACAGATACGCAGTATTTT
-,-,TRBV7-8,TRBJ1-4,CASGQANEKLFF,TGTGCCAGCGGACAAGCTAATGAAAAACTGTTTTTT
-,TRBD1,TRBV28,TRBJ1-1,CASSSGQVVNTEAFF,TGTGCCAGCAGTTCGGGACAGGTGGTGAACACTGAAGCTTTCTTT
few,TRBD1,TRBV7-9,TRBJ2-3,CASSLGQGLRDTQYF,TGTGCCAGCAGCTTAGGACAGGGCCTCCGGGATACGCAGTATTTT
-,TRBD2,TRBV7-3,TRBJ2-7,CASSLLAGASYEQYF,TGTGCCAGCAGTCTCCTAGCGGGGGCCTCCTACGAGCAGTACTTC
once,-,TRBV24-1,TRBJ2-5,CATSRTEDWSAQYF,TGTGCCACCAGCCGGACGGAGGACTGGTCGGCCCAGTACTTC
-,-,TRBV6-4,TRBJ1-6,CASSDRFASPLHF,TGTGCCAGCAGTGACAGGTTTGCCTCACCCCTCCACTTT
once,TRBD1,TRBV11-1,TRBJ2-5,CASSSGTESWETQYF,TGTGCCAGCAGCTCAGGGACAGAATCGTGGGAGACCCAGTACTTC
-,-,TRBV3-1/TRBV3-2,TRBJ1-2,CASSQGVTGVRGYTF,TGTGCCAGCAGCCAAGGGGTAACAGGCGTTCGTGGCTACACCTTC
-,-,TRBV27,TRBJ1-6,CASSFKRNSPLHF,TGTGCCAGCAGTTTTAAGAGAAATTCACCCCTCCACTTT
-,TRBD2,TRBV5-4,TRBJ2-3,CASSTTAGGGVTDTQYF,TGTGCCAGCAGCACAACCGCTGGCGGGGGAGTCACAGATACGCAGTATTTT
-,-,TRBV5-1,TRBJ1-1,CASAPKPDLGTEAFF,TGCGCCAGTGCCCCGAAACCCGATTTAGGCACTGAAGCTTTCTTT
-,TRBD1,TRBV13,TRBJ2-7,CASSGQGVTYEQYF,TGTGCCAGTTCTGGACAGGGGGTAACCTACGAGCAGTACTTC
-,TRBD1,TRBV6-5,TRBJ1-2,CASQTPGGSGYTF,TGTGCCAGCCAAACTCCAGGGGGCTCTGGCTACACCTTC
-,-,TRBV27,TRBJ1-6,CASSSEPGQSSPLHF,TGTGCCAGCAGTTCAGAGCCCGGACAGAGTTCACCCCTCCACTTT
-,TRBD1,TRBV7-6,TRBJ2-5,CASSYRRDRGRETQYF,TGTGCCAGCAGCTACCGACGGGACAGGGGGCGAGAGACCCAGTACTTC
-,TRBD1,TRBV12-5,TRBJ1-1,CASGPKTGTEAFF,TGTGCTAGTGGTCCGAAGACAGGGACTGAAGCTTTCTTT
-,-,TRBV21-1,TRBJ2-7,CASKGQDLSYEQYF,TGTGCCAGCAAGGGACAGGACCTATCCTACGAGCAGTACTTC
-,-,TRBV6-5,TRBJ1-4,CASSYPGTGLRELFF,TGTGCCAGCAGTTACCCCGGCACAGGGTTGAGGGAACTGTTTTTT
-,-,TRBV9,TRBJ1-1,CASSVAGTSNTEAFF,TGTGCCAGCAGCGTAGCAGGCACCTCGAACACTGAAGCTTTCTTT
-,-,TRBV7-2,TRBJ2-3,CASRTNSDTQYF,TGTGCCAGCAGAACCAACTCAGATACGCAGTATTTT